Following are 24 T cell receptor beta chains from one sample sequenced in a study of T cell responses to AZD1222 COVID-19 vaccine. Here immunoSEQ multiplex PCR was the method, and the copy in TCRdb shows in-frame clones only, minus some. The data contain approximately 180,000 clones, approximately 90% of them seen just once; the ten biggest clones take up 2.6%. Here the sequenced sample was peripheral blood, taken on day 0 of AZD1222 vaccination. All receptors come from an adult in good health.

The chain is built from TRBV30 and TRBJ1-2, with D possibly being TRBD1 (6 bases). This CDR3 region has 13 residues. CDR1 and CDR2 (germline): GTSNPN, SVGIG (reference sequence). Trimming pared 5 bases from V and 6 bases from J, leaving 16 bases between. CDR3 sequence: CAWDNRVGNGYTF. Here the CDR3 DNA reads TGTGCCTGGGACAACAGGGTGGGGAATGGCTACACCTTC.

The rearrangement uses TRBV7-2 and TRBJ2-7, with 7 bases aligning to TRBD1. Germline lookup yields CDR1 SGHTA and CDR2 FQGNSA. Germline trimming cut 5 bases from V and 5 bases from J; bases unmatched to any gene: 9. This CDR3 is 14 amino acids long. The CDR3: CASSQGQYHHEQYF. In DNA form, the CDR3 reads TGTGCCAGCAGCCAGGGACAGTATCACCACGAGCAGTACTTC.

V and J are TRBV10-3 and TRBJ1-1; 7 bases agree with TRBD1. Germline V gene data show CDR1 as ENHRY and CDR2 as SYGVKD. With V trimmed by 6 bases and J by 4 bases, 5 bases remained unmatched. The CDR3 sequence is 13 residues long. CDR3 amino acids: CAIRGGGTTEAFF. For the CDR3, the DNA is TGTGCCATCAGAGGAGGGGGCACCACTGAAGCTTTCTTT.

This clone was counted a few times. The rearrangement links TRBV19 to TRBJ2-7; D remains unclear. The CDR3 is 13 amino acids. Germline V gene sequence: CDR1 LNHDA, CDR2 SQIVND (reference sequence). Trimming shortened V by 5 bases and J by 2 bases, and 10 bases separated the two germline ends. The CDR3 coding sequence is TGTGCCAGTAGTCCGACGGGTACCTACGAGCAGTACTTC. Translating it yields CASSPTGTYEQYF.

This chain links TRBV7-9 with TRBJ1-1; 8 bases are a match to TRBD1. Germline CDR1 and CDR2: SEHNR and FQNEAQ (reference sequence). The CDR3 sequence is 17 residues long. V shed 5 bases, J shed 0 bases, and the junction held 11 bases outside the gene matches. The CDR3 DNA is TGTGCCAGCAGCCATCCCCCAGGGGGCAGTGTGAACACTGAAGCTTTCTTT. Encoded protein: CASSHPPGGSVNTEAFF.

This clone was detected only once. This chain joins TRBV12-3 or TRBV12-4 and TRBJ1-1, with a possible D match to TRBD1 (6 bases). The CDR3 extends over 12 amino acids. Trimming pared 7 bases from V and 11 bases from J, leaving 17 bases between. The DNA of the CDR3 is TGTGCCAGCAACCTTCAGGGGCTGAGGGCTTTCTTT. Translation: CASNLQGLRAFF.

This clone was seen only once. The chain uses TRBV9 and TRBJ1-3, with D perhaps matching TRBD1 (5 bases). Germline lookup yields CDR1 SGDLS and CDR2 YYNGEE. The V and J ends lost 0 bases and 0 bases respectively, with 13 bases between them. The CDR3 is 17 residues long. DNA of the CDR3: TGTGCCAGCAGCGTAGGGGCAGGGCCCGACTCTGGAAACACCATATATTTT. Its translation: CASSVGAGPDSGNTIYF.

In this sample, this clone turned up a few times. The genes are TRBV5-1 and TRBJ1-2; 10 bases match TRBD1. Trimming at V came to 4 bases and at J to 0 bases, leaving 6 bases not matched to a gene. The length of the CDR3 is 16 residues. Germline V gene data show CDR1 as SGHRS and CDR2 as YFSETQ. The CDR3 DNA follows: TGCGCCAGCAGCATCGACAGGGGGCGAGCTAACTATGGCTACACCTTC. It translates to CASSIDRGRANYGYTF. Using reference TRBV5-1 and TRBJ1-2 for the parts outside the CDR3, the full variable domain is KAGVTQTPRYLIKTRGQQVTLSCSPISGHRSVSWYQQTPGQGLQFLFEYFSETQRNKGNFPGRFSGRQFSNSRSEMNVSTLELGDSALYLCASSIDRGRANYGYTFGSGTRLTVV.

V is TRBV5-1 and J is TRBJ1-3, with no clear D. The CDR3 sequence is 15 residues long. The ends were cut back, 3 bases at V and 0 bases at J, with 10 bases in the middle. Per germline, CDR1 SGHRS and CDR2 YFSETQ. CDR3 bases: TGCGCCAGCAGCTCGGTTGAGGGCTCTGGAAACACCATATATTTT. Protein: CASSSVEGSGNTIYF.

The rearrangement links TRBV6-5 to TRBJ1-1; D possibly corresponds to TRBD1 (6 bases). The ends were cut back, 6 bases at V and 4 bases at J, with 18 bases in the middle. The CDR3 has 15 residues. From germline, CDR1 is MNHEY and CDR2 SVGAGI. The CDR3 loop reads CASSRGDTIATEAFF. The CDR3 nucleotides are TGTGCCAGCAGCCGGGGGGACACAATCGCCACTGAAGCTTTCTTT.

This clone was detected a few times. In the same sample, other DNA sequences code for this CDR3. J is TRBJ1-1 and V is TRBV7-9; D remains ambiguous. Looked up from germline, CDR1 is SEHNR and CDR2 is FQNEAQ (reference sequence). This CDR3 is built from 14 residues. V was shortened by 1 base and J by 2 bases, with 8 bases between the two germline ends. This CDR3 is CASSLVEGNTEAFF. The CDR3 nucleotides read TGTGCCAGCAGCTTAGTTGAGGGTAACACTGAAGCTTTCTTT.

The chain combines TRBV30 with TRBJ2-7; TRBD2 matches at 11 bases. The CDR3 covers 15 residues. Germline CDR1 reads GTSNPN; CDR2 reads SVGIG (reference sequence). The trim removed 8 bases at V and 3 bases at J, leaving 12 bases unmatched. Here the CDR3 reads CALRGFSGRGYEQYF. For the CDR3, the DNA is TGTGCCCTAAGGGGCTTTAGCGGGAGGGGCTACGAGCAGTACTTC.

This clone occurred once. The gene calls are TRBV27 and TRBJ2-7, with D maybe TRBD2 (7 bases). Germline values: CDR1 MNHEY, CDR2 SMNVEV (reference sequence). The length of the CDR3 is 15 residues. The V end was cut by 4 bases, the J end by 3 bases, with 16 bases between. The CDR3 DNA reads TGTGCCAGCAGTTGGGGGGGGCCTCCCTACTACGAGCAGTACTTC. Residues: CASSWGGPPYYEQYF.

The chain uses TRBV4-1 and TRBJ1-4; D call uncertain. V was trimmed by 1 base and J by 5 bases, leaving 11 bases between them. The CDR3 runs 15 residues. Germline V CDR1 and CDR2: MGHRA, YSYEKL. CDR3 DNA sequence: TGCGCCAGCAGCCAAGGTCGCAATGCCAATGAAAAACTGTTTTTT. It is translated as CASSQGRNANEKLFF.

The J gene is TRBJ2-2, the V gene TRBV18; 10 bases line up with TRBD1. This CDR3 spans 16 amino acids. Germline-derived CDR1 and CDR2 are KGHSH and LQKENI. Trimming took 1 base from V and 4 from J; bases not matched to a gene: 3. The CDR3 DNA follows: TGTGCCAGCTCACCACGACAGGGGGCAATCACCGGGGAGCTGTTTTTT. It encodes CASSPRQGAITGELFF.

V and J are TRBV4-1 and TRBJ2-1, with 7 nucleotides matching TRBD2. Germline loops: CDR1 MGHRA, CDR2 YSYEKL. The CDR3 sequence is 16 residues long. V was pared by 0 bases and J by 6 bases, with 8 bases of the junction left unmatched. The CDR3 DNA reads TGCGCCAGCAGCCAAGAACCGGGAGGCTTCCTCAATGAGCAGTTCTTC. Amino acid sequence: CASSQEPGGFLNEQFF.

This chain joins TRBV28 and TRBJ2-5, with 9 bases matching TRBD1. J lost 3 bases, V lost 6 bases, and 8 bases had no gene match. CDR1 and CDR2 from the germline V gene are MDHEN and SYDVKM. The CDR3 length is 15 residues. The CDR3 region has the DNA TGTGCCAGCAGCTACGGGACAGGGAGGGAAGAGACCCAGTACTTC. Protein sequence: CASSYGTGREETQYF. The full variable domain, in which reference TRBV28 and TRBJ2-5 provide the parts outside the CDR3, is DVKVTQSSRYLVKRTGEKVFLECVQDMDHENMFWYRQDPGLGLRLIYFSYDVKMKEKGDIPEGYSVSREKKERFSLILESASTNQTSMYLCASSYGTGREETQYFGPGTRLLVL.

The sample holds a few counts of this clone. This sequence joins TRBV7-2 and TRBJ2-7; possible D gene TRBD2, 6 bases. Germline CDR1 reads SGHTA; CDR2 reads FQGNSA. The CDR3 extends over 16 amino acids. Trimming pared 2 bases from V and 0 bases from J, leaving 14 bases between. This chain's CDR3 is CASSLIGGTLSYEQYF. The CDR3, as DNA: TGTGCCAGCAGCTTAATCGGCGGGACCCTCTCCTACGAGCAGTACTTC.

CDR3 DNA sequence: TGTGCCAGCAGCTTGGGGCTGCTGGATGGCTACACCTTC. Amino acids: CASSLGLLDGYTF. The V and J genes are TRBV5-5 and TRBJ1-2; D gene ambiguous. The V end lost 0 bases, the J end lost 6 bases, and 9 bases lay between the germline ends. Germline assignment: CDR1 SGHKS and CDR2 YYEKEE (reference sequence). This CDR3 comprises 13 residues.

The gene calls are TRBV24-1 and TRBJ2-5; D uncertain. V lost 2 bases and J lost 2, with 17 bases in between. This CDR3 is 17 amino acids long. Germline CDR1 reads KGHDR; CDR2 reads SFDVKD. The CDR3 sequence is CATSDSGPKGNQETQYF. In DNA, the CDR3 is TGTGCCACCAGTGATTCCGGTCCCAAAGGGAATCAAGAGACCCAGTACTTC.

The rearrangement uses TRBV19 and TRBJ2-7; the match to TRBD2 covers 7 bases. The CDR3 totals 15 residues. CDR1 is LNHDA and CDR2 is SQIVND in the germline V gene (reference sequence). After removal of 3 bases from V and 3 bases from J, the junction contained 8 bases not matched to a gene. The CDR3 spells CASSIGGSGFYEQYF. The CDR3 nucleotides read TGTGCCAGTAGTATCGGGGGTAGCGGGTTCTACGAGCAGTACTTC.

The chain has TRBV28 and TRBJ2-6; no reliable D call. The CDR3 runs 14 residues. Germline CDR1 and CDR2: MDHEN and SYDVKM. V was trimmed by 6 bases and J by 0 bases, leaving 6 bases between them. CDR3 sequence: CASRVSSGANVLTF. CDR3 in DNA: TGTGCCAGCAGAGTGAGCTCTGGGGCCAACGTCCTGACTTTC.

The chain uses TRBV11-2 and TRBJ2-7; TRBD2 aligns across 8 bases. Germline values: CDR1 SGHAT, CDR2 FQNNGV. Trimming at V came to 1 base and at J to 4 bases, leaving 6 bases not matched to a gene. This CDR3 contains 15 residues. The CDR3 protein is CASSLVVAGSYEQYF. The CDR3 nucleotides read TGTGCCAGCAGCTTAGTCGTAGCGGGATCGTACGAGCAGTACTTC. The entire variable domain, with the rest obtained from reference TRBV11-2 and TRBJ2-7, is as follows: EAGVAQSPRYKIIEKRQSVAFWCNPISGHATLYWYQQILGQGPKLLIQFQNNGVVDDSQLPKDRFSAERLKGVDSTLKIQPAKLEDSAVYLCASSLVVAGSYEQYFGPGTRLTVT.

This clone appeared a few times. The chain recombines TRBV7-3 with TRBJ2-2; 10 bases fit TRBD2. Germline V gene sequence: CDR1 SGHTA, CDR2 FQGTGA. This CDR3 has 17 amino acids. J was trimmed by 4 bases and V by 1 base; bases with no gene match: 6. CDR3 amino acids: CASSLIPGTSATGELFF. DNA for the CDR3: TGTGCCAGCAGCTTAATCCCCGGGACTAGCGCCACCGGGGAGCTGTTTTTT.